This paragraph reports one TCR beta chain. CDR3 size: 19 residues. The junction had 8 bases not matched to a gene; V was cut back by 2 bases and J by 3 bases. Germline V gives CDR1 KGHSH, CDR2 LQKENI. The sample originates from a study of control samples from healthy donors and cancer patients. The repertoire was sequenced with immunoSEQ multiplex PCR; TCRdb's copy has only in-frame clones and lacks some. This table holds 120,000 to 150,000 clones, roughly 89% found once. The J gene is TRBJ2-6, the V gene TRBV18; 12 nucleotides agree with TRBD2. The sample taken for sequencing was blood. The sequence derives from a man aged 30 to 45 in good health. The CDR3 loop reads CASSPWSSGRAYGANVLTF. CDR3 coding DNA: TGTGCCAGCTCACCATGGTCTAGCGGGAGGGCCTATGGGGCCAACGTCCTGACTTTC.